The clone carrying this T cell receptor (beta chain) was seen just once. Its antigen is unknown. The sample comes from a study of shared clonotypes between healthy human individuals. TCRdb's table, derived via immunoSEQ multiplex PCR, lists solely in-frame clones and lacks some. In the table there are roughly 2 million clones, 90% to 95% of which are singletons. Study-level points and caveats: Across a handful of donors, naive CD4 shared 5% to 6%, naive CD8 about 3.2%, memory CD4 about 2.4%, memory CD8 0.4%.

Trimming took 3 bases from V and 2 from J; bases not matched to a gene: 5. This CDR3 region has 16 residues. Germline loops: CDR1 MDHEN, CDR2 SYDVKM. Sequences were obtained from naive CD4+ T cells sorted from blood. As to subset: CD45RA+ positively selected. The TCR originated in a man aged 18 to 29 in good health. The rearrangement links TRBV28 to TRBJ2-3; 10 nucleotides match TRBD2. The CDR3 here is CASSFGAGGPTDTQYF. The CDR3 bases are TGTGCCAGCAGTTTCGGAGCGGGGGGGCCCACAGATACGCAGTATTTT.